This TCR beta chain stems from a study of blood T cell repertoires in COVID-19. Across the study: Italy, Spain and the United States were the sources of the convalescent and acute COVID-19 samples. PBMCs, B-cell-depleted T cells, or T cells provided the cDNA or gDNA that made up the material.

As processed by the authors: Amplification of reference gene primers was used by the study to estimate nucleated cell counts. Produced via immunoSEQ multiplex PCR; TCRdb's table is partial and in-frame only. The DNA was the basis for D and trimming; V, J and clone size are from that table. The top ten hold more than 9.5% of the sample, which has roughly 46,000 clones, over 80% seen once. The receptor was isolated from a human donor with active COVID-19. The donor label of this sample is uncertain. The source material was peripheral blood.

In DNA, the CDR3 is TGTGCCAGCAGCTCGAAGACAGGGCCAAAAAACATTCAGTACTTC. Encoded protein: CASSSKTGPKNIQYF. V and J are TRBV7-2 and TRBJ2-4, with 7 bases lining up with TRBD1. There are 15 residues in the CDR3. CDR1 and CDR2 from the germline V gene are SGHTA and FQGNSA. J lost 4 bases, V lost 4 bases, and 7 bases had no gene match. The variable domain in full, with the rest retrieved from reference TRBV7-2 and TRBJ2-4, is GAGVSQSPSNKVTEKGKDVELRCDPISGHTALYWYRQSLGQGLEFLIYFQGNSAPDKSGLPSDRFSAERTGGSVSTLTIQRTQQEDSAVYLCASSSKTGPKNIQYFGAGTRLSVL.